This T cell receptor beta chain appears in the sequencing data of a study of blood T cell repertoires in COVID-19. Study-level information: Sites in the United States, Italy and Spain provided acute and convalescent COVID-19 samples. PBMCs, B-cell-depleted T cells, or T cells were the source of the cDNA or gDNA that made up the material.

This CDR3 contains 13 residues. Germline CDR1 reads SGHDN; CDR2 reads FVKESK. Deletions cut 0 bases from V and 2 bases from J, with 4 bases between. As originally analysed: Amplification of reference gene primers provided the estimated nucleated cell counts. The repertoire was sequenced with immunoSEQ multiplex PCR; TCRdb's copy has only in-frame clones and lacks some. For V, J and clone size, that table is used; D and trimming come from the DNA. The sample lists around 140,000 clones; 87% were seen once. Specimen: peripheral blood. The J gene is TRBJ1-2, the V gene TRBV14; D call uncertain. This receptor was obtained from a woman aged 45-60 years with acute or convalescent COVID-19. Here the CDR3 DNA reads TGTGCCAGCAGCCAAGACACAAACTATGGCTACACCTTC. It translates to CASSQDTNYGYTF.